This T cell receptor (beta chain) originates from a study of blood T cell repertoires in COVID-19. Study at large: In each case, the material was cDNA or gDNA derived from T cells, B-cell-depleted T cells, or PBMCs.

During active infection, Seattle patients enrolled and were then monitored through disease. V shed 2 bases and J shed 4 bases, with 11 bases lying between them. The V gene's germline CDR1 is LNHDA and CDR2 SQIVND (reference sequence). CDR3 length: 14 amino acids. As originally analysed: Reference gene primers were amplified, and this amplification served to estimate nucleated cell counts. Sequencing used immunoSEQ multiplex PCR; TCRdb keeps in-frame clones, though not all of them. V and J calls plus clone size are reproduced from that table; the DNA served to infer D and trimming. The sample includes a few hundred thousand clones, approximately 88% of them seen just once.

Sequencing input: peripheral blood. The receptor was isolated from a woman in her 30s with COVID-19, enrolled during active disease. The chain recombines TRBV19 with TRBJ1-2; no reliable D call. The CDR3 DNA is TGTGCCAGTAGTATATGGAGGGCATCCTATGGCTACACCTTC. This translates into CASSIWRASYGYTF.